These T cell receptor beta chains were read from a single sample in a study of shared clonotypes between healthy human individuals. The method was immunoSEQ multiplex PCR; TCRdb's version includes in-frame clones alone and lacks a portion of them. The sample has under 2.5 million clones, about 90% seen once. The sequenced sample consisted of naive CD4+ T cells from PBMCs. Source of these receptors: a man aged 18 to 35 in good health. Some clones in this sample may be carry-over from other donors' samples. Each CDR3 is given with its conserved first and last residue. D genes are given only for firm matches. Expanded clones get a size class; other rows say once, few or many, or leave the size out.

V,D,size,J,DNA,CDR3
TRBV7-8,NA,NA,TRBJ1-5,TGTGCCAGCAGCTTAGCTGTGACACTTGAACAGCCCCAGCATTTT,CASSLAVTLEQPQHF
TRBV29-1,TRBD1,once,TRBJ1-4,TGCAGCGTTGGGGACAGGGGAAATGAAAAACTGTTTTTT,CSVGDRGNEKLFF
TRBV7-3,TRBD2,once,TRBJ2-7,TGTGCCAGCAGCTTCTCTTCTAGCGGGAGAGGCGAGCAGTACTTC,CASSFSSSGRGEQYF
TRBV18,NA,NA,TRBJ1-4,TGTGCCAGCTCACCAGACGGAGAAAAACTGTTTTTT,CASSPDGEKLFF
TRBV2,TRBD2,NA,TRBJ2-7,TGTGCCAGCAGTGCACAAGGGACTAGCGGTTACGAGCAGTACTTC,CASSAQGTSGYEQYF
TRBV28,NA,NA,TRBJ2-2,TGTGCCAGCAGTTTACTTTTATTTAGACAGAACACCGGGGAGCTGTTTTTT,CASSLLLFRQNTGELFF
TRBV19,NA,NA,TRBJ1-2,TGTGCCAGTAGTATCCAATCGAGGGACTATGGCTACACCTTC,CASSIQSRDYGYTF
TRBV7-7,NA,NA,TRBJ2-3,TGTGCCAGCAGCTTCGGACAGAGCACAGATACGCAGTATTTT,CASSFGQSTDTQYF
TRBV9,NA,NA,TRBJ2-2,TGTGCCAGCAGCTTACGACAGGCGTTGAACACCGGGGAGCTGTTTTTT,CASSLRQALNTGELFF
TRBV6-6,NA,NA,TRBJ1-5,TGTGCCAGCAGTTATCCGGAGGGGGGAGTACAGCCCCAGCATTTT,CASSYPEGGVQPQHF
TRBV7-3,TRBD1,NA,TRBJ1-1,TGTGCCAGCAGCCAGGGGGGTAGGACTGAAGCTTTCTTT,CASSQGGRTEAFF
TRBV5-1,NA,once,TRBJ2-3,TGCGCCAGCAGCTCTCTAGCCCGCGATACGCAGTATTTT,CASSSLARDTQYF
TRBV2,NA,NA,TRBJ2-3,TGTGCCAGCAGCGGGCAGGGGGGGCCCACAGATACGCAGTATTTT,CASSGQGGPTDTQYF
TRBV6-6,NA,NA,TRBJ1-4,TGTGCCAGCAAAACCTTCAGGGGAAGTGAAAAACTGTTTTTT,CASKTFRGSEKLFF
TRBV6-1,NA,NA,TRBJ2-3,TGTGCCAGCAGGGGTACAGATACGCAGTATTTT,CASRGTDTQYF
TRBV25-1,NA,NA,TRBJ1-2,TGTGCCAGCAGTGAGGGCACCTACTATGGCTACACCTTC,CASSEGTYYGYTF
TRBV5-1,NA,NA,TRBJ1-5,TGCGCCAGCCGACAAGACGGACAGTCAGTGGAGCCCCAGCATTTT,CASRQDGQSVEPQHF
TRBV5-1,TRBD1,NA,TRBJ1-2,TGCGCCAGCAGCCGGGACAGGGGATACTACACCTTC,CASSRDRGYYTF
TRBV15,NA,NA,TRBJ1-3,TGTGCCACCAGTGAAAGGGGCTCTGGAAACACCATATATTTT,CATSERGSGNTIYF
TRBV7-8,NA,NA,TRBJ2-7,TGTGCCAGCAGCTTCCCACCCTACGAGCAGTACTTC,CASSFPPYEQYF
TRBV29-1,NA,NA,TRBJ2-3,TGCAGCGTTGGTGGGAGAATCACAGATACGCAGTATTTT,CSVGGRITDTQYF
TRBV29-1,NA,NA,TRBJ1-1,TGCAGCGTTGTTAGACGGATGAACACTGAAGCTTTCTTT,CSVVRRMNTEAFF
TRBV6-5,TRBD1,NA,TRBJ2-1,TGTGCCAGCAGTTATCACTCTCGGGACAGGGGGAATGAGCAGTTCTTC,CASSYHSRDRGNEQFF
TRBV4-1,TRBD2,NA,TRBJ2-7,TGCGCCAGCAGCCAAGCGGGGCGTCCGGGAGGACTAGCGGGAGTCTACGAGCAGTACTTC,CASSQAGRPGGLAGVYEQYF
TRBV19,NA,NA,TRBJ2-1,TGTGCCAGTACCCCCTACAGCTCCTACAATGAGCAGTTCTTC,CASTPYSSYNEQFF
TRBV11-2,NA,NA,TRBJ2-6,TGTGCCAGCAGATCTATTTCTGGGGCCAACGTCCTGACTTTC,CASRSISGANVLTF
TRBV19,TRBD1,NA,TRBJ1-1,TGTGCCAGTACCTTAACAGGGGGACGAGGTCAGAACACTGAAGCTTTCTTT,CASTLTGGRGQNTEAFF
TRBV28,TRBD1,NA,TRBJ2-7,TGTGCCAGCAGCCTAGGACAGGGGGGATACGAGCAGTACTTC,CASSLGQGGYEQYF
TRBV7-2,TRBD1,NA,TRBJ2-1,TGTGCCAGCAGTCCGGGACAGCCTTACAATGAGCAGTTCTTC,CASSPGQPYNEQFF
TRBV7-3,TRBD2,NA,TRBJ2-2,TGTGCCAGCAGCTCCTATCCCCGAGGGACTAGCGGGGCCATGGGGGAGCTGTTTTTT,CASSSYPRGTSGAMGELFF
TRBV29-1,TRBD1,once,TRBJ1-1,TGCAGCGTTGAAAGAGGGGCGACAGGGGTCGCTTTCTTT,CSVERGATGVAFF
TRBV9,TRBD1,NA,TRBJ2-5,TGTGCCAGCAGCGGGGGACAGGGGTACCAAGAGACCCAGTACTTC,CASSGGQGYQETQYF
TRBV29-1,NA,NA,TRBJ2-7,TGCAGCGGCGGTGAAGGGTGGGCCGAGCAGTACTTC,CSGGEGWAEQYF
TRBV12-5,NA,NA,TRBJ2-1,TGTGCTAGTGCCGGGGAGAGCTTCAATGAGCAGTTCTTC,CASAGESFNEQFF
TRBV2,TRBD1,NA,TRBJ2-2,TGTGCCAGCAGGGAGACAGGGGGTAACACCGGGGAGCTGTTTTTT,CASRETGGNTGELFF
TRBV30,NA,NA,TRBJ1-1,TGTGCCTGGTCGATAGGGAACACTGAAGCTTTCTTT,CAWSIGNTEAFF
TRBV5-1,TRBD2,NA,TRBJ2-3,TGCGCCAGCAGCACACAGACTAGCGGGAGAAATACAGATACGCAGTATTTT,CASSTQTSGRNTDTQYF
TRBV5-1,TRBD2,NA,TRBJ2-2,TGCGCCAGCAGCTTTAGCGGGAAGGCGAACACCGGGGAGCTGTTTTTT,CASSFSGKANTGELFF
TRBV18,NA,NA,TRBJ1-1,TGTGCCAGCTCATCCTCACATGCGAACACTGAAGCTTTCTTT,CASSSSHANTEAFF
TRBV9,NA,NA,TRBJ1-2,TGTGCCAGCAGCCCCAGGGCGGCCCAAGGTGGCTACACCTTC,CASSPRAAQGGYTF
TRBV10-3,NA,NA,TRBJ2-5,TGTGCCACCGCTATGGAGAGGGCAGAGACCCAGTACTTC,CATAMERAETQYF
TRBV5-1,NA,NA,TRBJ2-7,TGCGCCAGCAGCTTGGGCGGGACAGCCTCCTACGAGCAGTACTTC,CASSLGGTASYEQYF
TRBV7-9,TRBD1,NA,TRBJ2-2,TGTGCCAGCACTGACAGGGGGACCGGGGAGCTGTTTTTT,CASTDRGTGELFF
TRBV5-4,NA,NA,TRBJ2-1,TGTGCCAGCAGCCTTGGAACAGGGAGCTCCTACAATGAGCAGTTCTTC,CASSLGTGSSYNEQFF
TRBV14,NA,NA,TRBJ2-5,TGTGCCAGCAGCCAGCGGGCCCCGGGGCTCCAAGAGACCCAGTACTTC,CASSQRAPGLQETQYF
TRBV29-1,TRBD1,NA,TRBJ2-4,TGCAGCGGCCTCGCGGACAGGGCAAACATTCAGTACTTC,CSGLADRANIQYF
TRBV5-1,NA,NA,TRBJ2-1,TGCGCCAGCAGCTTGGGGGTCGCCCGATACAATGAGCAGTTCTTC,CASSLGVARYNEQFF
TRBV7-2,NA,NA,TRBJ1-1,TGTGCCAGCAGCTCTGGACCCCCCCCGAACACTGAAGCTTTCTTT,CASSSGPPPNTEAFF
TRBV25-1,NA,NA,TRBJ2-1,TGTGCCAGCAGTGCATCCCTAAATGAGCAGTTCTTC,CASSASLNEQFF
TRBV18,NA,few,TRBJ1-3,TGTGCCAGCTCACCACCGGGCAGAACTGGAAACACCATATATTTT,CASSPPGRTGNTIYF
TRBV7-3,TRBD2,NA,TRBJ2-1,TGTGCCAGCAGCCCAGGACTAGTACATGAGCAGTTCTTC,CASSPGLVHEQFF